Listed here are 17 T cell receptor beta chains from one sample, sequenced in a study of blood T cell repertoires in COVID-19. Data came from immunoSEQ multiplex PCR; TCRdb stores just in-frame clones and leaves some out. The sample contains 150,000 to 200,000 clones, 75% to 90% of which appear only once. Material for sequencing was peripheral blood. Source of these receptors: a human donor with acute or convalescent COVID-19. The donor label of this sample is uncertain.

Here the CDR3 DNA reads TGTGCCAGCAGGGGATCCATAGGACTCTATGAAGCTTTCTTT. Residues: CASRGSIGLYEAFF. The chain employs TRBV6-5 and TRBJ1-1; D remains unclear. Trimming left V 6 bases short and J 7 bases short, with 18 bases between. Germline V gene lookup returns CDR1 MNHEY and CDR2 SVGAGI. CDR3 length equals 14 residues.

V and J are TRBV3-1 (or the pseudogene TRBV3-2) and TRBJ2-2; 11 bases agree with TRBD1. The germline gives CDR1 LGHDT, CDR2 YNNKEL (reference sequence). V was pared by 5 bases and J by 5 bases, with 1 base of the junction left unmatched. CDR3 length equals 14 residues. The DNA for the CDR3 is TGTGCCAGCAGCTGGGACAGGGGGACCGGGGAGCTGTTTTTT. Translating gives CASSWDRGTGELFF.

On this clone: This sample also contains other DNA sequences that code for the same CDR3. V and J are TRBV18 and TRBJ1-1; D may be TRBD1 (5 bases). The CDR3 length is 14 residues. Germline CDR1 KGHSH, CDR2 LQKENI. Trimming removed 3 bases from V and 1 base from J, with 9 bases in between. The CDR3 sequence: CASSPAGRNTEAFF. The CDR3 DNA reads TGTGCCAGCTCACCGGCAGGGCGGAACACTGAAGCTTTCTTT.

The CDR3 sequence: CATSDPRQGQKLFF. In DNA, the CDR3 is TGTGCCACCAGTGACCCGAGACAGGGCCAAAAACTGTTTTTT. The chain combines TRBV24-1 with TRBJ1-4; 7 positions agree with TRBD1. The germline gives CDR1 KGHDR, CDR2 SFDVKD. Trimming removed 4 bases from V and 9 bases from J; junction bases left unmatched: 7. The CDR3 has 14 residues.

The chain employs TRBV5-6 and TRBJ1-4; 8 bases align to TRBD1. Germline V gene sequence: CDR1 SGHDT, CDR2 YYEEEE. V trimming: 6 bases; J trimming: 7 bases; junction bases outside the gene matches: 11. The CDR3 spans 15 residues. The CDR3 DNA reads as TGTGCCAGCACCATGATAGGACAGGGCGTTGAAAAACTGTTTTTT. It translates to CASTMIGQGVEKLFF.

Note on this clone: Within the sample, other DNA sequences also encode this same CDR3. V gene TRBV20-1 combines with J gene TRBJ1-2, with 7 bases aligning to TRBD1. J was trimmed by 4 bases and V by 4 bases; bases with no gene match: 0. This CDR3 is 11 amino acids long. The V gene's germline CDR1 is DFQATT and CDR2 SNEGSKA (reference sequence). CDR3 protein: CSATGGYGYTF. DNA for the CDR3: TGCAGTGCTACAGGGGGCTATGGCTACACCTTC.

The gene calls are TRBV11-3 and TRBJ1-1, with 8 bases that match TRBD1. The CDR3 length is 15 residues. Trimming cost V 5 bases and J 6 bases; bases outside gene matches: 11. Germline CDR1 SGHNT, CDR2 YENEEA. CDR3 DNA sequence: TGTGCCAGCAGCGTAACCCGCGGACAGGGACCTGAAGCTTTCTTT. It translates to CASSVTRGQGPEAFF.

J is TRBJ1-3 and V is TRBV12-5; possible D gene TRBD1, 6 bases. The germline CDR1 and CDR2 sequences are LGHNT and FRNRAP. Deletions cut 3 bases from V and 2 bases from J, with 11 bases between. The CDR3 extends over 15 amino acids. The CDR3, as DNA: TGTGCTAGTGGTTTTCAGGGGATTCCTGGAAACACCATATATTTT. This encodes CASGFQGIPGNTIYF.

This clone has only a few counts. The chain uses TRBV18 and TRBJ1-3; D gene uncertain. This CDR3 is 14 amino acids long. The V gene's germline CDR1 is KGHSH and CDR2 LQKENI. Deletions cut 6 bases from V and 0 bases from J, with 9 bases between. CDR3 amino acids: CASSLEYSGNTIYF. As DNA, the CDR3 is TGTGCCAGCTCCCTGGAGTACTCTGGAAACACCATATATTTT.

This chain joins TRBV5-4 and TRBJ2-7; 11 positions agree with TRBD1. The trim removed 0 bases at V and 6 bases at J, leaving 5 bases unmatched. This CDR3 comprises 15 residues. Per germline, CDR1 SGHNT and CDR2 YYREEE (reference sequence). Here the CDR3 DNA reads TGTGCCAGCAGCTTGGGGGGACAGGGGGTGCTCGAGCAGTACTTC. Amino acids: CASSLGGQGVLEQYF.

V gene TRBV5-1 combines with J gene TRBJ1-3; D gene unclear. Germline values: CDR1 SGHRS, CDR2 YFSETQ. The germline V and J ends were trimmed by 4 bases and 0 bases, with 8 bases remaining between them. CDR3 length equals 14 residues. For the CDR3, the DNA is TGCGCCAGCAGCACGGCAGGCTCTGGAAACACCATATATTTT. Protein sequence: CASSTAGSGNTIYF.

The chain has TRBV29-1 and TRBJ1-1, with a possible D match to TRBD1 (5 bases). The CDR3 is 15 amino acids. V was trimmed by 4 bases and J by 5 bases, leaving 20 bases between them. The germline gives CDR1 SQVTM, CDR2 ANQGSEA. In DNA form, the CDR3 reads TGCAGCGTTGCGGCCTCTAAAGGGGTAGGGACTGAAGCTTTCTTT. This gives the protein CSVAASKGVGTEAFF.

In DNA, the CDR3 is TGTGCCAGCAGGGGACAGAGCACAGATACGCAGTATTTT. Translating gives CASRGQSTDTQYF. This chain uses TRBV7-3 with TRBJ2-3; 7 bases fit TRBD1. The CDR3 totals 13 residues. J was trimmed by 0 bases and V by 6 bases; bases with no gene match: 0. Germline V lookup: CDR1 SGHTA, CDR2 FQGTGA.

The chain recombines TRBV5-1 with TRBJ2-3; 7 nucleotides match TRBD2. The CDR3 consists of 15 residues. With 1 base clipped from V and 3 bases from J, the junction kept 5 bases outside the gene matches. The V gene's germline CDR1 is SGHRS and CDR2 YFSETQ. The CDR3 reads CASSLTAGITDTQYF. The CDR3, as DNA: TGCGCCAGCAGCTTGACAGCGGGGATTACAGATACGCAGTATTTT.

The CDR3 bases are TGCGCCACCCCAGGGGGAGGTGAAAAACTGTTTTTT. Translating gives CATPGGGEKLFF. V and J are TRBV10-1 and TRBJ1-4; TRBD1 matches 7 bases. Unmatched junction bases numbered 6, after V lost 10 bases and J lost 7 bases. Germline CDR1 is WNHNN and CDR2 is SYGVQD (reference sequence). This CDR3 has 12 residues.

V is TRBV10-3 and J is TRBJ2-2, with TRBD1 matching 7 bases. The length of the CDR3 is 14 residues. CDR1 is ENHRY, CDR2 SYGVKD, per germline. V was pared by 4 bases and J by 4 bases, with 3 bases of the junction left unmatched. The CDR3 loop reads CAISGQGGTGELFF. The CDR3 DNA sequence: TGTGCCATCAGTGGACAGGGTGGCACCGGGGAGCTGTTTTTT.

CDR3 nucleotides: TGTGCCAGCAGCCCTGGACAGCCCGGATTTAACTATGGCTACACCTTC. Amino acids: CASSPGQPGFNYGYTF. The V call is TRBV28, the J call TRBJ1-2, with D tentatively TRBD1 (6 bases). Germline values: CDR1 MDHEN, CDR2 SYDVKM. Trimming pared 6 bases from V and 1 base from J, leaving 18 bases between. This CDR3 comprises 16 residues.